This T cell receptor beta chain originates from a study of blood T cell repertoires in COVID-19. As processed by the authors: Reference gene primer amplification in the assay estimated nucleated cell counts. Measured with immunoSEQ multiplex PCR; TCRdb has only the in-frame clones, and not every one. V, J and clone size are taken as reported in that table, and D and trimming were inferred from the DNA itself. In the table there are over 200,000 clones, approximately 83% of which are singletons. V was clipped by 5 bases and J by 2 bases; unmatched bases: 9. This CDR3 region has 15 residues. Germline V lookup: CDR1 LGHDT, CDR2 YNNKEL (reference sequence). Patients of the Seattle cohort, enrolled during active infection, were followed longitudinally.

Sample: peripheral blood. The rearrangement uses TRBV3-1 (or the pseudogene TRBV3-2) and TRBJ2-7, with 7 bases lining up with TRBD2. The TCR was taken from a woman in her 30s with COVID-19, enrolled during active disease. CDR3 loop: CASSKLSGVAYEQYF. The CDR3 DNA reads as TGTGCCAGCAGCAAATTGAGCGGGGTCGCCTACGAGCAGTACTTC.